The 31 T cell receptor beta chains reported below all come from one sample, sequenced in a study of cytomegalovirus exposure and HLA in healthy donors. The data were produced by immunoSEQ multiplex PCR, yet TCRdb's version contains in-frame clones alone and is incomplete. Of some 180,000 clones in the sample, approximately 86% were seen once. Sequencing input: PBMCs. These TCRs come from a young man in good health and CMV-seropositive.

The gene calls are TRBV5-1 and TRBJ2-3, with D perhaps TRBD1 (5 bases). V lost 0 bases and J 0 bases, leaving 11 bases between the germline ends. The CDR3 consists of 16 residues. Per germline, CDR1 SGHRS and CDR2 YFSETQ. The CDR3 nucleotides are TGCGCCAGCAGCTTGGGGGGCAGGCCTAGCACAGATACGCAGTATTTT. Its translation is CASSLGGRPSTDTQYF.

The J gene is TRBJ2-3, the V gene TRBV28, with TRBD2 matching over 11 bases. After removal of 6 bases from V and 3 bases from J, the junction contained 2 bases not matched to a gene. CDR1 and CDR2 (germline): MDHEN, SYDVKM. The CDR3 covers 14 residues. The CDR3 DNA reads as TGTGCCAGCAGATGGACTAGCGGGACAGATACGCAGTATTTT. It is translated as CASRWTSGTDTQYF.

The genes are TRBV30 and TRBJ2-3; D may match TRBD1 or TRBD2 (7 bases each). The CDR3 consists of 15 residues. V was trimmed by 3 bases and J by 1 base, leaving 14 bases between them. The germline gives CDR1 GTSNPN, CDR2 SVGIG (reference sequence). CDR3 sequence reads: CAWSRGGRGTDTQYF. The CDR3 DNA reads TGTGCCTGGAGCAGGGGGGGCCGGGGCACAGATACGCAGTATTTT.

The chain joins TRBV6-6 to TRBJ2-2, with 9 bases matching TRBD2. J was trimmed by 5 bases and V by 9 bases; bases with no gene match: 13. CDR1 and CDR2 from the germline V gene are MNHNY and SVGAGI (reference sequence). There are 16 residues in the CDR3. CDR3 sequence reads: CASAGLAGRWTGELFF. The CDR3 nucleotides are TGTGCCAGTGCGGGGCTAGCGGGGAGGTGGACCGGGGAGCTGTTTTTT.

This clone was observed once. V gene TRBV19 combines with J gene TRBJ2-5, with 8 bases aligning to TRBD2. V was pared by 3 bases and J by 4 bases, with 4 bases of the junction left unmatched. The CDR3 consists of 14 residues. CDR1 is LNHDA and CDR2 is SQIVND in the germline V gene (reference sequence). CDR3 sequence: CASSIGGVGETQYF. In DNA form, the CDR3 reads TGTGCCAGTAGTATCGGGGGGGTAGGAGAGACCCAGTACTTC.

V gene TRBV27 combines with J gene TRBJ2-4, with D perhaps matching TRBD1 (6 bases). The CDR3 totals 14 residues. From germline, CDR1 is MNHEY and CDR2 SMNVEV (reference sequence). The ends were cut back, 5 bases at V and 7 bases at J, with 15 bases in the middle. Here the CDR3 reads CASSPGAWGNIQYF. The CDR3 coding sequence is TGTGCCAGCAGTCCAGGGGCCTGGGGGAACATTCAGTACTTC.

The V gene is TRBV30, the J gene TRBJ2-4, with D hard to call. The CDR3 is 17 amino acids. V was pared by 2 bases and J by 0 bases, with 17 bases between. Germline loops: CDR1 GTSNPN, CDR2 SVGIG (reference sequence). The CDR3 DNA reads TGTGCCTGGAGTCGCTCGGCTAGTAACCTAGCCAAAAACATTCAGTACTTC. This sequence encodes CAWSRSASNLAKNIQYF.

A single count supports this clone. The chain joins TRBV6-5 to TRBJ2-7, with D unclear. Germline V gene data show CDR1 as MNHEY and CDR2 as SVGAGI. Trimming removed 5 bases at V and 3 bases at J, with 17 bases between. The CDR3 is made up of 15 amino acids. CDR3 in DNA: TGTGCCAGCAGTCCCCGCCAGGAAAGGGTCTACGAGCAGTACTTC. Amino acid sequence: CASSPRQERVYEQYF.

This chain connects TRBV27 to TRBJ2-7; D remains unclear. Looked up from germline, CDR1 is MNHEY and CDR2 is SMNVEV (reference sequence). The V end was cut by 5 bases, the J end by 4 bases, with 15 bases between. CDR3 size: 14 residues. DNA for the CDR3: TGTGCCAGCAGTCTTCGCCGTTTGGAGTACGAGCAGTACTTC. Translating gives CASSLRRLEYEQYF.

V usage is TRBV7-2 and J usage is TRBJ1-1, with 7 bases fitting TRBD1. This CDR3 spans 13 amino acids. The V segment lost 5 bases and the J segment 1 base; nucleotides outside the gene matches: 1. CDR1 is SGHTA, CDR2 FQGNSA, per germline. Written as DNA, the CDR3 is TGTGCCAGCAGCAGACAGGGGAACACTGAAGCTTTCTTT. Its translation is CASSRQGNTEAFF.

The chain has TRBV5-6 and TRBJ2-1; maybe TRBD1 (8 bases). CDR3 length equals 19 residues. Looked up from germline, CDR1 is SGHDT and CDR2 is YYEEEE. The ends were cut back, 0 bases at V and 2 bases at J, with 21 bases in the middle. The CDR3 region is CASSLGRTGMAGAYNEQFF. For the CDR3, the DNA is TGTGCCAGCAGCTTGGGACGGACAGGGATGGCGGGGGCCTACAATGAGCAGTTCTTC.

The chain couples TRBV19 to TRBJ2-3, with 9 bases fitting TRBD2. Trimming cost V 7 bases and J 5 bases; bases outside gene matches: 13. Germline assignment: CDR1 LNHDA and CDR2 SQIVND (reference sequence). The CDR3 loop spans 16 amino acids. CDR3 sequence reads: CASTGGGAGGKDTQYF. CDR3 sequence (DNA): TGTGCCAGTACGGGGGGCGGAGCGGGAGGAAAAGATACGCAGTATTTT.

This clone was picked up a small number of times. The rearrangement joins TRBV21-1 to TRBJ1-2; the DNA was not compared with TRBD1, the D call given in the table. TRBV21-1 is a recognized pseudogene. The CDR3 runs to 14 residues. The CDR3 DNA sequence: TGTGCCAGCAGCAAAGGCGGCAGGGTTTATGGCTACACCTTC. Translation: CASSKGGRVYGYTF.

This chain links TRBV6-1 with TRBJ2-1, with TRBD2 identical over 14 bases. From germline, CDR1 is MNHNS and CDR2 SASEGT. This CDR3 is built from 17 residues. The ends lost 4 bases at V and 5 bases at J; junction bases unmatched: 7. CDR3 in DNA: TGTGCCAGCAGTGTTTGGACTAGCGGGGGGCCCAACAATGAGCAGTTCTTC. Encoded protein: CASSVWTSGGPNNEQFF.

This chain connects TRBV15 to TRBJ1-3; D call uncertain. Trimming pared 1 base from V and 2 bases from J, leaving 6 bases between. This CDR3 has 14 residues. The germline V gene has CDR1 LNHNV and CDR2 YYDKDF (reference sequence). This CDR3 reads CATSRVGTGNTIYF. The CDR3 coding sequence is TGTGCCACCAGCAGAGTAGGTACTGGAAACACCATATATTTT. Together with reference TRBV15 and TRBJ1-3, the CDR3 gives the full variable domain: DAMVIQNPRYQVTQFGKPVTLSCSQTLNHNVMYWYQQKSSQAPKLLFHYYDKDFNNEADTPDNFQSRRPNTSFCFLDIRSPGLGDTAMYLCATSRVGTGNTIYFGEGSWLTVV.

This clone appeared a few times. The V call is TRBV28, the J call TRBJ1-4; TRBD1 matches 7 bases. The CDR3 is 14 amino acids. From germline, CDR1 is MDHEN and CDR2 SYDVKM. The ends lost 2 bases at V and 11 bases at J; junction bases unmatched: 8. CDR3 region: CASSLVQGGRKLFF. The CDR3 nucleotides read TGTGCCAGCAGTTTAGTCCAGGGGGGTCGCAAACTGTTTTTT.

CDR3 amino acids: CASSPQGAHTEAFF. The DNA for the CDR3 is TGCGCCAGCAGCCCCCAGGGGGCGCATACTGAAGCTTTCTTT. The chain has TRBV5-1 and TRBJ1-1, with 8 bases identical to TRBD1. CDR1 is SGHRS and CDR2 is YFSETQ in the germline V gene. This CDR3 spans 14 amino acids. V lost 4 bases to trimming and J lost 5 bases; unmatched junction nucleotides: 7.

V usage is TRBV5-1 and J usage is TRBJ2-1; D unresolved. This CDR3 has 16 amino acids. Looked up from germline, CDR1 is SGHRS and CDR2 is YFSETQ. Deletions cut 3 bases from V and 7 bases from J, with 20 bases between. CDR3 sequence reads: CASSSKDIGPLNEQFF. CDR3 DNA: TGCGCCAGCAGCTCCAAAGACATCGGGCCTCTTAATGAGCAGTTCTTC. The whole variable domain, filled in from reference TRBV5-1 and TRBJ2-1, reads KAGVTQTPRYLIKTRGQQVTLSCSPISGHRSVSWYQQTPGQGLQFLFEYFSETQRNKGNFPGRFSGRQFSNSRSEMNVSTLELGDSALYLCASSSKDIGPLNEQFFGPGTRLTVL.

This chain uses TRBV2 with TRBJ2-7; TRBD1 might be the D (5 bases). The CDR3 is 13 amino acids. V lost 8 bases, J lost 5 bases, and 16 bases lay in between. The germline V gene encodes CDR1 SNHLY and CDR2 FYNNEI. Here the CDR3 reads CASRPGKVHEQYF. DNA for the CDR3: TGTGCCAGCCGGCCAGGGAAGGTCCACGAGCAGTACTTC.

The rearrangement uses TRBV29-1 and TRBJ1-6; no firm D call. The CDR3 loop spans 13 amino acids. V lost 5 bases and J 7 bases, leaving 12 bases between the germline ends. Germline CDR1 is SQVTM and CDR2 is ANQGSEA. CDR3 in amino acids: CSVSLAGNSPLHF. Here the CDR3 DNA reads TGCAGCGTTAGCTTGGCTGGGAATTCACCCCTCCACTTT.

The chain combines TRBV7-2 with TRBJ1-2; perhaps TRBD1 as D (6 bases). CDR3 length: 15 residues. Germline values: CDR1 SGHTA, CDR2 FQGNSA. The V end lost 5 bases, the J end lost 6 bases, and 19 bases lay between the germline ends. CDR3 residues: CASSIHEEGVDGYTF. CDR3 sequence (DNA): TGTGCCAGCAGCATTCATGAGGAGGGGGTGGATGGCTACACCTTC.

The J gene is TRBJ2-7, the V gene TRBV28, with a weak D call TRBD2 (5 bases). The CDR3 totals 14 residues. Trimming stripped 1 base from V and 4 bases from J, with 11 bases between. Germline V CDR1 and CDR2: MDHEN, SYDVKM. CDR3 in DNA: TGTGCCAGCAGTTTATTCCCTAGCTCTTACGAGCAGTACTTC. Translating it yields CASSLFPSSYEQYF.

The chain employs TRBV6-5 and TRBJ1-4; D not resolved. The CDR3 spans 13 residues. The germline gives CDR1 MNHEY, CDR2 SVGAGI. The ends were cut back, 4 bases at V and 8 bases at J, with 11 bases in the middle. The CDR3 bases are TGTGCCAGCAGTTCGGTTCGAGGCGAAAAACTGTTTTTT. Amino acids: CASSSVRGEKLFF.

This rearrangement joins TRBV5-4 to TRBJ2-5, with 7 bases identical to TRBD1. CDR1 SGHNT and CDR2 YYREEE come from the germline V gene (reference sequence). The CDR3 is made up of 15 amino acids. The trim removed 5 bases at V and 5 bases at J, leaving 12 bases unmatched. The DNA for the CDR3 is TGTGCCAGCAGTAACCTCAGACAGGGCCAGGAGACCCAGTACTTC. Amino acid sequence: CASSNLRQGQETQYF.

The rearrangement uses TRBV5-5 and TRBJ2-3, with D possibly being TRBD2 (6 bases). The CDR3 loop spans 17 amino acids. Germline CDR1 and CDR2: SGHKS and YYEKEE (reference sequence). The V gene lost 0 bases and the J gene lost 2 bases, with 16 bases spanning the gap. The CDR3 loop reads CASSLVLSGTHTDTQYF. CDR3 sequence (DNA): TGTGCCAGCAGCTTGGTCCTTTCGGGGACTCACACAGATACGCAGTATTTT.

This clone was seen only a few times. The rearrangement uses TRBV11-2 and TRBJ1-5, with D perhaps TRBD1 (6 bases). CDR3 length: 13 residues. From germline, CDR1 is SGHAT and CDR2 FQNNGV. V was shortened by 6 bases and J by 3 bases, with 9 bases between the two germline ends. The CDR3 loop reads CASSGGPNQPQHF. DNA of the CDR3: TGTGCCAGCAGTGGGGGGCCCAATCAGCCCCAGCATTTT.

The V and J genes are TRBV27 and TRBJ2-5; a weak D match, TRBD1 (6 bases). Germline CDR1 and CDR2: MNHEY and SMNVEV (reference sequence). The CDR3 consists of 15 residues. V was pared by 7 bases and J by 1 base, with 16 bases between. This CDR3 is CASTEWGHPQETQYF. CDR3 sequence (DNA): TGTGCCAGCACCGAATGGGGACACCCCCAAGAGACCCAGTACTTC.

The V call is TRBV5-1, the J call TRBJ2-7, with 7 bases fitting TRBD2. J gave up 1 base and V 0 bases, and 7 bases lay outside the gene matches. The CDR3 extends over 16 amino acids. Germline values: CDR1 SGHRS, CDR2 YFSETQ. The CDR3 region is CASSLDGGSGSYEQYF. In DNA form, the CDR3 reads TGCGCCAGCAGCTTGGATGGCGGGAGTGGATCCTACGAGCAGTACTTC. Drawing the rest from reference TRBV5-1 and TRBJ2-7, the complete variable domain is KAGVTQTPRYLIKTRGQQVTLSCSPISGHRSVSWYQQTPGQGLQFLFEYFSETQRNKGNFPGRFSGRQFSNSRSEMNVSTLELGDSALYLCASSLDGGSGSYEQYFGPGTRLTVT.

The genes are TRBV7-2 and TRBJ2-5; D not resolved. Deletions cut 5 bases from V and 1 base from J, with 11 bases between. The CDR3 is made up of 14 amino acids. Germline V gene lookup returns CDR1 SGHTA and CDR2 FQGNSA. CDR3: CASSPVRFQETQYF. The DNA of the CDR3 is TGTGCCAGCAGCCCCGTGCGTTTCCAAGAGACCCAGTACTTC.

The chain joins TRBV20-1 to TRBJ2-7; D gene unclear. V lost 3 bases, J lost 2 bases, and 5 bases lay in between. CDR3 length: 11 amino acids. CDR1 and CDR2 from the germline V gene are DFQATT and SNEGSKA (reference sequence). CDR3 loop: CSASEAYEQYF. Here the CDR3 DNA reads TGCAGTGCTAGCGAGGCCTACGAGCAGTACTTC.

The CDR3 coding sequence is TGCGCCAGCAGCCAAGACCGAGACAGCTACGAGCAGTACTTC. Translation gives CASSQDRDSYEQYF. The chain recombines TRBV4-1 with TRBJ2-7; a possible D gene is TRBD1 (5 bases). The germline CDR1 and CDR2 sequences are MGHRA and YSYEKL. V lost 0 bases to trimming and J lost 3 bases, with 9 bases between them. The CDR3 length is 14 residues.